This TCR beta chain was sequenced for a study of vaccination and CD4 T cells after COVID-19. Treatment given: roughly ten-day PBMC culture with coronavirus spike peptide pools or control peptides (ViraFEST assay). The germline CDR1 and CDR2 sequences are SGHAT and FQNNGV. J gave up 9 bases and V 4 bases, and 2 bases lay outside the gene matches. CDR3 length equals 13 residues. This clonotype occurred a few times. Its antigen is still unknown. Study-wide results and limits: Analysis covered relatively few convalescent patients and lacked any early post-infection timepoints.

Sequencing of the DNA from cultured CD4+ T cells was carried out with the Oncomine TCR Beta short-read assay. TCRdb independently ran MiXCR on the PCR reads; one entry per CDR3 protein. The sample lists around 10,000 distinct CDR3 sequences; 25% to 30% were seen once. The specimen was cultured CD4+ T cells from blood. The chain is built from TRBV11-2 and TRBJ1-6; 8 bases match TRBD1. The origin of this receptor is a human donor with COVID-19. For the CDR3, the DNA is TGTGCCAGCAGCTCGGACAGGGTTTCACCCCTCCACTTT. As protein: CASSSDRVSPLHF.